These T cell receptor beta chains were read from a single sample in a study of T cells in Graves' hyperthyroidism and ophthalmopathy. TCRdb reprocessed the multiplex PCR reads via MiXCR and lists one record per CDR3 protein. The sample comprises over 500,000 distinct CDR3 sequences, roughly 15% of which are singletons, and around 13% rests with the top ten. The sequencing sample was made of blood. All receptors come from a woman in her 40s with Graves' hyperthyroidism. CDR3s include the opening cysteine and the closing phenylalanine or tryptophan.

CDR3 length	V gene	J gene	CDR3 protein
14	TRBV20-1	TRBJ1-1	CSARFGTGGTEAFF
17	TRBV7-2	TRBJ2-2	CASSLGPTSGNTGELFF
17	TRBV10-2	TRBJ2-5	CASRGGGDPLLQETQYF
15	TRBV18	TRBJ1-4	CASSQRDLPHGKLFF
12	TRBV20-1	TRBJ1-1	CSARVPGTEAFF
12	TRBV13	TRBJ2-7	CASSLARGEQYF
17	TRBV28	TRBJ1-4	CASSLGQVAGTNEKLFF
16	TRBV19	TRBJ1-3	CASSVSGPSSGNTIYF
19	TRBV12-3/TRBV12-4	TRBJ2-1	CASSGDREGSGSSYNEQFF
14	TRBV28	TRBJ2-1	CASLGAGSYNEQFF
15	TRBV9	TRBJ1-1	CASSVGPPMNTEAFF
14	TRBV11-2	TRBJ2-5	CASSGVGYMETQYF
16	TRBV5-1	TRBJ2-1	CASSWDLAGAYNEQFF
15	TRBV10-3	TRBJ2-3	CAISERGTSTDTQYF
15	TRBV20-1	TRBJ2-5	CSATKGGRGQETQYF
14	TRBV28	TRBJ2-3	CASRSSLGTDTQYF
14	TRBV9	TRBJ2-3	CASSVSPGQDTQYF
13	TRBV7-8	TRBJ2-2	CASSPGSAGELFF
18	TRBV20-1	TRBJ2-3	CSAEGPFLAGVTTDTQYF
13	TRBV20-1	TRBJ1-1	CSGLERINTEASF
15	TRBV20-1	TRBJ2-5	CSATRLAEKQETQYF
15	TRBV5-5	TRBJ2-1	CASSSADSAYNEQFF
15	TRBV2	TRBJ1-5	CASSNATGRNQPQHF
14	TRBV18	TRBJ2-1	CASSLFSSPNEQFF
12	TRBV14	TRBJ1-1	CASSQALAEAFF
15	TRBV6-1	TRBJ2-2	CASSLDRPNTGELFF
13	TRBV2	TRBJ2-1	CASVVFPYNEQFF
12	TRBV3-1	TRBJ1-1	CASSLTAAEAFF
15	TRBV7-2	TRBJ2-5	CASSLVLLAGETQYF
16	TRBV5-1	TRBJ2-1	CASSLGAATIHNEQFF
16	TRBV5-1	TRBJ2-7	CASSLNSPVGSYEQYF
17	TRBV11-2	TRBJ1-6	CASSLDRAGPYNSPLHF
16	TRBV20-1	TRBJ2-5	CSAILAGAVPGETQYF
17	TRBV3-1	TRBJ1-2	CASSHTRDSLFQVGYTF
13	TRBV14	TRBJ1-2	CASSFTSDYGYTF
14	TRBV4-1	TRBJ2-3	CASSPGGRADTQYF
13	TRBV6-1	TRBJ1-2	CASSSELGYGYTF
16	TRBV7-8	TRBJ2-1	CASSSGLAGSYNEQLF
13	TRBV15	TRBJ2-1	CATEKGGYNEQFF
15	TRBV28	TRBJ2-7	CASTLTGTGAKEQYF
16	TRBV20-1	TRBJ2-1	CSASQPPGPGMAEQFF
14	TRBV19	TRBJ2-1	CASSMGGINNEQFF
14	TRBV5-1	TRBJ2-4	CASRETGAENIQYF
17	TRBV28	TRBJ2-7	CASSSLEASGYSYEQYF
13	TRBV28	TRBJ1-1	CAIQGPRDTEAFF
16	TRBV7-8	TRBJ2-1	CASSRTGTGVFNEQFF
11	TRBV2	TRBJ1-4	CASSVGEKLFF
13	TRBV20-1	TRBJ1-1	CSAGGPKNTEAFF
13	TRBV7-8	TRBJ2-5	CASSLATQETQYF
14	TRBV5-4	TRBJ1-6	CASSPRDRGSPLHF
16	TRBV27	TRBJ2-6	CASSSTGNSGANVLTF
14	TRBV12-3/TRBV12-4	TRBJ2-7	CASSRSGRTYEQYF
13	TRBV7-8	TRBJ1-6	CASSLYSDSPLHF
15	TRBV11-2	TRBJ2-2	CASSPRDTYTGELFF
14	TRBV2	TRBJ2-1	CASIAQRETNEQFF
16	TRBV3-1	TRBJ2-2	CASSQAAFANTGELFF
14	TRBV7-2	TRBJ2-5	CASSVGQGRETQYF
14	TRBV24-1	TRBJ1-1	CATSDLGLNTEAFF
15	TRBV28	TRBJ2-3	CASSSLTENTDTQYF